The 15 T cell receptor beta chains below all came from one sample that was sequenced in a study of blood T cell repertoires in COVID-19. Profiled with immunoSEQ multiplex PCR; TCRdb holds only in-frame clones, not every one. The profile covers more than 120,000 clones, with about 85% appearing a single time and around 2.5% taken by the ten largest. The sequenced sample was peripheral blood. These receptor sequences come from a human donor with acute or convalescent COVID-19. The donor label of this sample is uncertain.

The rearrangement joins TRBV10-3 to TRBJ1-1, with unresolved D. V dropped 8 bases and J dropped 1 base, with 11 bases sitting between them. The CDR3 spans 13 residues. Germline-derived CDR1 and CDR2 are ENHRY and SYGVKD. This CDR3 reads CAIGRGKNTEAFF. The CDR3 DNA reads as TGTGCCATCGGACGGGGAAAGAACACTGAAGCTTTCTTT.

The chain combines TRBV19 with TRBJ1-2; D is perhaps TRBD1 (5 bases). Trimming cost V 1 base and J 3 bases, with 9 bases left between them. This CDR3 comprises 14 residues. CDR1 and CDR2 (germline): LNHDA, SQIVND (reference sequence). Here the CDR3 DNA reads TGTGCCAGTAGTATAGCGCAGGGCGACTATGGCTACACCTTC. This sequence encodes CASSIAQGDYGYTF. Full variable domain (missing parts from reference TRBV19 and TRBJ1-2): DGGITQSPKYLFRKEGQNVTLSCEQNLNHDAMYWYRQDPGQGLRLIYYSQIVNDFQKGDIAEGYSVSREKKESFPLTVTSAQKNPTAFYLCASSIAQGDYGYTFGSGTRLTVV.

The V and J genes are TRBV6-6 and TRBJ1-2; possible D gene TRBD1, 6 bases. Trimming took off 4 bases at V and 1 base at J, with 10 bases between the two ends. In germline, CDR1 is MNHNY, CDR2 SVGAGI (reference sequence). CDR3 length: 14 amino acids. The CDR3 loop reads CASSFDRRNYGYTF. The CDR3, as DNA: TGTGCCAGCAGTTTCGACAGGCGTAACTATGGCTACACCTTC.

This sequence joins TRBV9 and TRBJ2-3, with 9 bases matching TRBD2. The CDR3 extends over 14 amino acids. From germline, CDR1 is SGDLS and CDR2 YYNGEE. Germline trimming cut 3 bases from V and 3 bases from J; bases unmatched to any gene: 2. The CDR3 coding sequence is TGTGCCAGCAGCGCGAGCGGGGGGACAGATACGCAGTATTTT. Its protein product is CASSASGGTDTQYF.

The V gene is TRBV2, the J gene TRBJ2-2; TRBD1 matches 7 bases. CDR1 is SNHLY and CDR2 is FYNNEI in the germline V gene. Trimming took 6 bases from V and 0 from J; bases not matched to a gene: 13. This CDR3 is built from 18 residues. CDR3 region: CASRVNTGQPTNTGELFF. Written as DNA, the CDR3 is TGTGCCAGCAGGGTAAATACGGGACAGCCCACGAACACCGGGGAGCTGTTTTTT.

The CDR3 DNA follows: TGTGCCAGCAGCGGACGAAAGGGGGAGAGAGGGACTAGCCTCTATGGCTACACCTTC. Protein: CASSGRKGERGTSLYGYTF. The chain recombines TRBV11-2 with TRBJ1-2; D possibly corresponds to TRBD1 (6 bases). The ends were cut back, 5 bases at V and 4 bases at J, with 29 bases in the middle. This CDR3 comprises 19 residues. The germline gives CDR1 SGHAT, CDR2 FQNNGV.

The rearrangement joins TRBV19 to TRBJ2-7; TRBD1 aligns across 7 bases. In germline, CDR1 is LNHDA, CDR2 SQIVND (reference sequence). V was clipped by 9 bases and J by 2 bases; unmatched bases: 4. This CDR3 spans 12 amino acids. As DNA, the CDR3 is TGTGCCAGCGCGGACAGGACCTACGAGCAGTACTTC. It translates to CASADRTYEQYF. Variable domain in full (rest from reference TRBV19 and TRBJ2-7): DGGITQSPKYLFRKEGQNVTLSCEQNLNHDAMYWYRQDPGQGLRLIYYSQIVNDFQKGDIAEGYSVSREKKESFPLTVTSAQKNPTAFYLCASADRTYEQYFGPGTRLTVT.

The chain joins TRBV6-2 or TRBV6-3 to TRBJ2-2; TRBD2 might be the D (7 bases). There are 15 residues in the CDR3. Trimming cost V 4 bases and J 0 bases, with 9 bases left between them. Germline V lookup: CDR1 MNHEY, CDR2 SVGEGT. The CDR3 loop is CASSWGGPNTGELFF. The CDR3 DNA follows: TGTGCCAGCAGTTGGGGGGGCCCGAACACCGGGGAGCTGTTTTTT.

The genes are TRBV11-3 and TRBJ2-2; tentative D call: TRBD1 (6 bases). V lost 3 bases and J lost 9, with 11 bases in between. This CDR3 is 13 amino acids long. Germline values: CDR1 SGHNT, CDR2 YENEEA. The CDR3 DNA is TGTGCCAGCAGCTTGTTAGGGGGAAGGGAGCTGTTTTTT. This gives the protein CASSLLGGRELFF.

This chain connects TRBV19 to TRBJ1-1; tentative D call: TRBD1 (6 bases). V shed 1 base and J shed 3 bases, with 18 bases lying between them. Germline values: CDR1 LNHDA, CDR2 SQIVND (reference sequence). There are 17 residues in the CDR3. As DNA, the CDR3 is TGTGCCAGTAGTATAGTCCGCGGGGGCTACGTTTACACTGAAGCTTTCTTT. This sequence encodes CASSIVRGGYVYTEAFF.

This clone was detected only once. The rearrangement links TRBV30 to TRBJ1-2; no clear D gene. Trimming shortened V by 3 bases and J by 5 bases, and 19 bases separated the two germline ends. Germline-derived CDR1 and CDR2 are GTSNPN and SVGIG (reference sequence). The CDR3 length is 15 residues. In DNA, the CDR3 is TGTGCCTGGAGCGCAATAGGAGGGTCCGGGTATGGCTACACCTTC. Protein: CAWSAIGGSGYGYTF.

This chain joins TRBV7-9 and TRBJ2-5; 10 nucleotides line up with TRBD2. CDR1 is SEHNR, CDR2 FQNEAQ, per germline (reference sequence). V shed 1 base, J shed 5 bases, and the junction held 1 base outside the gene matches. This CDR3 is built from 14 residues. The CDR3 region is CASSLVAGGETQYF. In DNA form, the CDR3 reads TGTGCCAGCAGCTTAGTAGCGGGGGGCGAGACCCAGTACTTC.

The V gene is TRBV2, the J gene TRBJ2-5, with a possible D match to TRBD2 (5 bases). Trimming pared 9 bases from V and 2 bases from J, leaving 13 bases between. CDR1 is SNHLY, CDR2 FYNNEI, per germline. The CDR3 loop spans 13 amino acids. CDR3 residues: CASGPVAQETQYF. The CDR3 DNA sequence: TGTGCCAGTGGGCCGGTAGCGCAAGAGACCCAGTACTTC. Full variable domain (outside the CDR3, taken from reference TRBV2 and TRBJ2-5): EPEVTQTPSHQVTQMGQEVILRCVPISNHLYFYWYRQILGQKVEFLVSFYNNEISEKSEIFDDQFSVERPDGSNFTLKIRSTKLEDSAMYFCASGPVAQETQYFGPGTRLLVL.

This sequence joins TRBV18 and TRBJ2-2, with 7 bases aligning to TRBD1. CDR3 length equals 16 residues. Per the germline V gene, CDR1 is KGHSH and CDR2 is LQKENI. V was pared by 3 bases and J by 6 bases, with 10 bases of the junction left unmatched. The CDR3 nucleotides read TGTGCCAGCTCACCCTCTGGACAGGACAGCTCCGGGGAGCTGTTTTTT. It yields the protein CASSPSGQDSSGELFF.

The rearrangement joins TRBV19 to TRBJ2-3; D call uncertain. CDR3 length: 16 amino acids. The V end lost 3 bases, the J end lost 4 bases, and 17 bases lay between the germline ends. Germline assignment: CDR1 LNHDA and CDR2 SQIVND (reference sequence). The CDR3 DNA sequence: TGTGCCAGTAGTATTCAATATGTAGGAGCCCCAGATACGCAGTATTTT. This translates into CASSIQYVGAPDTQYF.